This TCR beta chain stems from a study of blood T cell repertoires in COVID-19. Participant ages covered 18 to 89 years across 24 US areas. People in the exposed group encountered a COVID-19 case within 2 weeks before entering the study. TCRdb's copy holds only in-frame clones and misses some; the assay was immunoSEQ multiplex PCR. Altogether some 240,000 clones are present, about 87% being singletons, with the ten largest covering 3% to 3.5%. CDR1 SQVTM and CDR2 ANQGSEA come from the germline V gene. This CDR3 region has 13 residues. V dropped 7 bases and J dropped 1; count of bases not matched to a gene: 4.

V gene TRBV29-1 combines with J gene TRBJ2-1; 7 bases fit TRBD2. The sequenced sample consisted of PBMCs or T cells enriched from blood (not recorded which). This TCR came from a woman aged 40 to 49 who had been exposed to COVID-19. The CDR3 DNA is TGCAGCGCATATAGCGGGTCCTACAATGAGCAGTTCTTC. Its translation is CSAYSGSYNEQFF.